The 14 T cell receptor beta chains given below trace back to one sample, sequenced in a study of cytomegalovirus exposure and HLA in healthy donors. Amplification used 60 Vbeta primers and 13 Jbeta primers. Method: immunoSEQ multiplex PCR; TCRdb's copy keeps in-frame clones and lacks some. The sample consists of 180,000 or so clones, roughly 85% of them appearing once. The sample consisted of PBMCs. The receptor set was obtained from a male donor in good health and CMV-seronegative.

The chain joins TRBV11-2 to TRBJ1-2; tentative D call: TRBD1 (6 bases). The CDR3 length is 14 residues. Per the germline V gene, CDR1 is SGHAT and CDR2 is FQNNGV. The V end was cut by 4 bases, the J end by 4 bases, with 13 bases between. CDR3 DNA: TGTGCCAGCAGCTCCTGGACAGAGATCTATGGCTACACCTTC. Translating it yields CASSSWTEIYGYTF.

The V gene is TRBV19, the J gene TRBJ2-5; possibly TRBD1 for D (5 bases). Trimming stripped 5 bases from V and 4 bases from J, with 14 bases between. The germline gives CDR1 LNHDA, CDR2 SQIVND (reference sequence). There are 14 residues in the CDR3. The CDR3 loop reads CASSPDTGLETQYF. The CDR3 DNA is TGTGCCAGTAGTCCCGACACAGGATTAGAGACCCAGTACTTC.

The J gene is TRBJ1-2, the V gene TRBV5-8; 11 bases are a match to TRBD1. This CDR3 has 20 amino acids. Germline values: CDR1 SGHTS, CDR2 YDEGEE. V was clipped by 5 bases and J by 8 bases; unmatched bases: 26. Here the CDR3 reads CASRYRRSFVGTGGSRGYTF. CDR3 in DNA: TGTGCCAGCAGATATCGGAGGTCGTTCGTCGGGACAGGGGGTTCTCGGGGCTACACCTTC. The full variable domain, with the rest looked up from reference TRBV5-8 and TRBJ1-2, is EAGVTQSPTHLIKTRGQQATLRCSPISGHTSVYWYQQALGLGLQFLLWYDEGEERNRGNFPPRFSGRQFPNYSSELNVNALELEDSALYLCASRYRRSFVGTGGSRGYTFGSGTRLTVV.

CDR3 DNA: TGTGCCAGCGGCGGGACAGAAGAATACGAGCAGTACTTC. Protein product: CASGGTEEYEQYF. The chain uses TRBV7-9 and TRBJ2-7, with D tentatively TRBD1 (7 bases). CDR3 length: 13 amino acids. The germline V gene encodes CDR1 SEHNR and CDR2 FQNEAQ (reference sequence). Trimming removed 8 bases at V and 4 bases at J, with 15 bases between.

The chain links TRBV13 to TRBJ2-3; the match to TRBD2 covers 7 bases. The CDR3 is 16 residues long. The V gene's germline CDR1 is PRHDT and CDR2 FYEKMQ (reference sequence). V dropped 0 bases and J dropped 2; count of bases not matched to a gene: 5. The CDR3 is CASSLGLLADTDTQYF. CDR3 coding DNA: TGTGCCAGCAGCTTAGGCCTTCTAGCGGACACAGATACGCAGTATTTT. Full variable domain (outside the CDR3, taken from reference TRBV13 and TRBJ2-3): AAGVIQSPRHLIKEKRETATLKCYPIPRHDTVYWYQQGPGQDPQFLISFYEKMQSDKGSIPDRFSAQQFSDYHSELNMSSLELGDSALYFCASSLGLLADTDTQYFGPGTRLTVL.

The CDR3 sequence: CASSRRGVDEQYF. CDR3 coding DNA: TGTGCCAGCAGTCGTCGGGGGGTGGACGAGCAGTACTTC. This chain links TRBV2 with TRBJ2-7; 7 bases are a match to TRBD2. The CDR3 contains 13 residues. V was clipped by 5 bases and J by 5 bases; unmatched bases: 6. CDR1 and CDR2 (germline): SNHLY, FYNNEI.

In this sample, this clone turned up once. The CDR3 DNA follows: TGCAGCGTTGATATCGCCTACGAGCAGTACTTC. The encoded protein is CSVDIAYEQYF. The V and J genes are TRBV29-1 and TRBJ2-7; the D is unclear. CDR3 size: 11 residues. Germline V gives CDR1 SQVTM, CDR2 ANQGSEA. The germline V and J ends were trimmed by 3 bases and 2 bases, with 5 bases remaining between them.

The chain is built from TRBV11-3 and TRBJ2-2; D perhaps matches TRBD2 (5 bases). V lost 3 bases to trimming and J lost 6 bases, with 14 bases between them. The CDR3 has 15 amino acids. Germline loops: CDR1 SGHNT, CDR2 YENEEA. In DNA, the CDR3 is TGTGCCAGCAGCTTGGTCCGAGGAGGTCCCGGGGAGCTGTTTTTT. The encoded protein is CASSLVRGGPGELFF.

This clone was seen a single time. The chain carries TRBV27 and TRBJ2-7; weak D call: TRBD1 (6 bases). Germline V gene data show CDR1 as MNHEY and CDR2 as SMNVEV (reference sequence). The CDR3 has 13 residues. Trimming removed 2 bases at V and 1 base at J, with 6 bases between. The CDR3, as DNA: TGTGCCAGCAGTTTAGGACAGTCCTACGAGCAGTACTTC. It codes for CASSLGQSYEQYF.

The J gene is TRBJ1-5, the V gene TRBV7-9; D is ambiguous. The germline gives CDR1 SEHNR, CDR2 FQNEAQ (reference sequence). V shed 1 base and J shed 0 bases, with 4 bases lying between them. The CDR3 runs to 14 residues. DNA of the CDR3: TGTGCCAGCAGCTTAGACTCTAGCAATCAGCCCCAGCATTTT. Translated, it gives CASSLDSSNQPQHF.

V usage is TRBV15 and J usage is TRBJ2-5; 7 bases align to TRBD2. Germline CDR1 and CDR2: LNHNV and YYDKDF (reference sequence). The ends lost 4 bases at V and 4 bases at J; junction bases unmatched: 6. This CDR3 is built from 14 residues. CDR3 amino acids: CATSTSGNRETQYF. The CDR3 DNA follows: TGTGCCACCAGCACGAGCGGGAATAGAGAGACCCAGTACTTC.

This sequence joins TRBV29-1 and TRBJ2-7, with D possibly TRBD1 on 5 matching bases. Germline assignment: CDR1 SQVTM and CDR2 ANQGSEA. The CDR3 runs 12 residues. The V end was cut by 4 bases, the J end by 5 bases, with 12 bases between. The CDR3 is CSVVGRADEQYF. DNA of the CDR3: TGCAGCGTTGTAGGCAGGGCAGACGAGCAGTACTTC.

V usage is TRBV6-1 and J usage is TRBJ2-5, with 9 bases aligning to TRBD2. This CDR3 is built from 16 residues. CDR1 is MNHNS and CDR2 is SASEGT in the germline V gene. J gave up 3 bases and V 0 bases, and 5 bases lay outside the gene matches. This CDR3 reads CASSEALAGAKETQYF. The CDR3 DNA sequence: TGTGCCAGCAGTGAAGCATTAGCGGGAGCGAAAGAGACCCAGTACTTC.

The chain uses TRBV9 and TRBJ2-7, with TRBD1 matching over 8 bases. The CDR3 has 15 residues. Per the germline V gene, CDR1 is SGDLS and CDR2 is YYNGEE. Trimming at V came to 3 bases and at J to 3 bases, leaving 8 bases not matched to a gene. This CDR3 reads CASSAAGTGDYEQYF. The DNA of the CDR3 is TGTGCCAGCAGCGCCGCCGGGACAGGAGACTACGAGCAGTACTTC.